What follows describes a single T cell receptor (beta chain). CD8 cells regarded as naive lacked CD45RO, were positively chosen for CCR7, and omitted terminally differentiated effector memory CD45RA+ cells. The data stem from a study of shared clonotypes between healthy human individuals. This CDR3 spans 12 amino acids. CDR1 and CDR2 (germline): SGHNT, YYREEE (reference sequence). V lost 2 bases and J 6 bases, leaving 8 bases between the germline ends. Libraries were prepared by immunoSEQ multiplex PCR; TCRdb keeps only in-frame clonotypes and omits some of them. The profile shows roughly 2.1 million clones, roughly 91% of them singletons.

The chain recombines TRBV5-4 with TRBJ1-1, with D perhaps matching TRBD1 (5 bases). This TCR came from a man aged 18 to 29 in good health. Some clones in this sample may be carry-over from other donors' samples. Sample: naive CD8+ T cells from PBMCs. In nucleotides, the CDR3 is TGTGCCAGCAGCTTTGCGGGGGCTGAAGCTTTCTTT. Translation gives CASSFAGAEAFF.